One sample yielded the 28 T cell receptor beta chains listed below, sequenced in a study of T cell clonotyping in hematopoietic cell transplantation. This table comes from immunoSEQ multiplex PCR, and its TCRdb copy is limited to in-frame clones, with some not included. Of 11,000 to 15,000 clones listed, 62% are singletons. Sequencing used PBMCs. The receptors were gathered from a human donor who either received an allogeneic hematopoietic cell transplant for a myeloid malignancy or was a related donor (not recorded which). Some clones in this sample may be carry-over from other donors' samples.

The CDR3 DNA sequence: TGCAGCGTTGAAGAGGCCGGGACTAATGAAAAACTGTTTTTT. It yields the protein CSVEEAGTNEKLFF. The genes are TRBV29-1 and TRBJ1-4, with D unresolved. The germline CDR1 and CDR2 sequences are SQVTM and ANQGSEA. The V end lost 0 bases, the J end lost 2 bases, and 7 bases lay between the germline ends. The CDR3 is made up of 14 amino acids.

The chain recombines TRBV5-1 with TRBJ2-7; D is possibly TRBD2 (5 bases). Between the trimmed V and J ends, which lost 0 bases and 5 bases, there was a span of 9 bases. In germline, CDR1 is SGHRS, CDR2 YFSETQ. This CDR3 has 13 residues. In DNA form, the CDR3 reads TGCGCCAGCAGCTTGGCCCCCGGGGACGAGCAGTACTTC. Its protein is CASSLAPGDEQYF.

The CDR3 DNA sequence: TGTGCCAGCAGCTTGGAATTCCGGGACAGAAATGAAAAACTGTTTTTT. Residues: CASSLEFRDRNEKLFF. V usage is TRBV7-2 and J usage is TRBJ1-4; 7 positions agree with TRBD1. V shed 3 bases and J 5 bases; nucleotides not matched to a gene: 9. There are 16 residues in the CDR3. Germline CDR1 and CDR2: SGHTA and FQGNSA.

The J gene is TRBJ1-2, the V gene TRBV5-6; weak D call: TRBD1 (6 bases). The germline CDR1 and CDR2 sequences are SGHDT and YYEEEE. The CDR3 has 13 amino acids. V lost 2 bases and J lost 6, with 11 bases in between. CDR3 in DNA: TGTGCCAGCAGCTTCGGTAGGGGGAATGGCTACACCTTC. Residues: CASSFGRGNGYTF.

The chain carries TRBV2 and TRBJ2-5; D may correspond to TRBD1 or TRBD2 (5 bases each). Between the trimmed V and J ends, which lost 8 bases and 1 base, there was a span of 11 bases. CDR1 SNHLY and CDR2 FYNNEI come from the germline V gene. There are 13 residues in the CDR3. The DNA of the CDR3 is TGTGCCAGCCGCCGGGGCCCCCAAGAGACCCAGTACTTC. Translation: CASRRGPQETQYF.

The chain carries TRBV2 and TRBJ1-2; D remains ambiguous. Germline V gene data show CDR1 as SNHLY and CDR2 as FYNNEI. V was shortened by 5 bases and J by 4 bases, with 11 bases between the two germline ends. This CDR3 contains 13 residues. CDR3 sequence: CASSRTEVYGYTF. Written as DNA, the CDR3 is TGTGCCAGCAGTAGGACGGAGGTCTATGGCTACACCTTC.

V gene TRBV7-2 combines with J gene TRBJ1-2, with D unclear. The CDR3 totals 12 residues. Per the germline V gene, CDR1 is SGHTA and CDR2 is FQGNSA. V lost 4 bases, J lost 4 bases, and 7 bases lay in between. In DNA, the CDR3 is TGTGCCAGCAGCTATGACGGCTATGGCTACACCTTC. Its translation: CASSYDGYGYTF.

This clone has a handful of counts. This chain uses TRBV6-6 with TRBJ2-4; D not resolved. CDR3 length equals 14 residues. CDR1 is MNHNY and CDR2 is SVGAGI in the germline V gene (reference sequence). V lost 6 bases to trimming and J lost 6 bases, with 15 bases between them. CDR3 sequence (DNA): TGTGCCAGCAGGCGCAAGGACGGTCTAAACATTCAGTACTTC. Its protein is CASRRKDGLNIQYF.

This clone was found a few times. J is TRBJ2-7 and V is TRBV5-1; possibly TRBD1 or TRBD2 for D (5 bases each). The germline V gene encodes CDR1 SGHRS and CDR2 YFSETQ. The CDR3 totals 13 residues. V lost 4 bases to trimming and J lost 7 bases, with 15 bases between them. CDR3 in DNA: TGCGCCAGCAGCGCATCCGGGACGAATGAGCAGTACTTC. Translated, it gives CASSASGTNEQYF.

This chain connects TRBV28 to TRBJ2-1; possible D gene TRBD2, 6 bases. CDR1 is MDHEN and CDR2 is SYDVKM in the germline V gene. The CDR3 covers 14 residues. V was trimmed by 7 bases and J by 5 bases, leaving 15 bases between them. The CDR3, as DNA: TGTGCCAGCATGGAGGGAGTTGTCGACAATGAGCAGTTCTTC. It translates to CASMEGVVDNEQFF. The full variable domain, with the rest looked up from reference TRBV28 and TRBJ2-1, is DVKVTQSSRYLVKRTGEKVFLECVQDMDHENMFWYRQDPGLGLRLIYFSYDVKMKEKGDIPEGYSVSREKKERFSLILESASTNQTSMYLCASMEGVVDNEQFFGPGTRLTVL.

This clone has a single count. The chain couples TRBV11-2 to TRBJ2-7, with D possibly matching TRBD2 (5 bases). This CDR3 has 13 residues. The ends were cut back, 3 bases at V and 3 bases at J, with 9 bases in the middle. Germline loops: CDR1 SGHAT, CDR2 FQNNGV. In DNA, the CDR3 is TGTGCCAGCAGCTTCAGCGGTGACTACGAGCAGTACTTC. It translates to CASSFSGDYEQYF.

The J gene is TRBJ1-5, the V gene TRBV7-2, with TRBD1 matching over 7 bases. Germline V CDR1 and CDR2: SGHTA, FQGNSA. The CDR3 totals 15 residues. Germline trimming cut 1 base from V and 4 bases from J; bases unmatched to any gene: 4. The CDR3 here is CASSLGPGGNQPQHF. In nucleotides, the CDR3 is TGTGCCAGCAGCTTAGGGCCAGGGGGGAATCAGCCCCAGCATTTT.

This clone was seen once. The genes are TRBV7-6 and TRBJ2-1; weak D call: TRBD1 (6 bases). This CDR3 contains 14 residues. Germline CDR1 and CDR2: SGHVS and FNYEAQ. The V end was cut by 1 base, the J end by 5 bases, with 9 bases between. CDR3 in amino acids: CASSLGDTNNEQFF. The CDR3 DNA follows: TGTGCCAGCAGCTTAGGGGACACTAACAATGAGCAGTTCTTC.

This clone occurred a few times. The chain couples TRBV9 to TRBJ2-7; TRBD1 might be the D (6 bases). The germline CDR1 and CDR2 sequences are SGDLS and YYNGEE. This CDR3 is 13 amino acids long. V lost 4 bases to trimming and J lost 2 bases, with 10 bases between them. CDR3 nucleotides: TGTGCCAGCAGCCTCGGACAGCCCTACGAGCAGTACTTC. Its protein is CASSLGQPYEQYF.

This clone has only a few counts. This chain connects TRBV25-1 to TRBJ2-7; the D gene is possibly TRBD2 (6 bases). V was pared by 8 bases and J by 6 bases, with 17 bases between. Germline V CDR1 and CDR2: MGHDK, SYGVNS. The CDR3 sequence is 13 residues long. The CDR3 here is CASFFDEGGEQYF. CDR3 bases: TGTGCCAGCTTTTTTGATGAGGGAGGCGAGCAGTACTTC.

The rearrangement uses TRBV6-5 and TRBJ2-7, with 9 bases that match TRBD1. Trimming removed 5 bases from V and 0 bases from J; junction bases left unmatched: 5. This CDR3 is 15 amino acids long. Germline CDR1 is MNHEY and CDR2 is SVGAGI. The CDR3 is CASSGPGQGSYEQYF. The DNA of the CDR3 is TGTGCCAGCAGTGGACCGGGACAGGGCTCCTACGAGCAGTACTTC.

CDR3 DNA: TGCGCCAGCAGCCCCTTTGGGCAGGGTGGTTACGAGCAGTACTTC. Its protein product is CASSPFGQGGYEQYF. This chain links TRBV4-3 with TRBJ2-7, with D possibly being TRBD1 (5 bases). Between the trimmed V and J ends, which lost 4 bases and 4 bases, there was a span of 17 bases. The CDR3 consists of 15 residues. CDR1 and CDR2 (germline): LGHNA, YSLEER.

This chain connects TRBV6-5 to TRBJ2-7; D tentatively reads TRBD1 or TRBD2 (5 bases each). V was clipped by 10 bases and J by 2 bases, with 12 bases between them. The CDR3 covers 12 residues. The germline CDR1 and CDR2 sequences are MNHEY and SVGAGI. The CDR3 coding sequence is TGTGCCACGCTGGGGGAAACCTACGAGCAGTACTTC. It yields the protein CATLGETYEQYF.

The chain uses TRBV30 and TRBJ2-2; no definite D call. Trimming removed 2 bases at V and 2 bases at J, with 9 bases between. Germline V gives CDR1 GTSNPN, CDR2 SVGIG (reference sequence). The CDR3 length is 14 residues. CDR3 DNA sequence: TGTGCCTGGAGTCCCTGGCACAACACCGGGGAGCTGTTTTTT. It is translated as CAWSPWHNTGELFF.

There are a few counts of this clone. CDR3 region: CASSQESWVMKGLFF. CDR3 nucleotides: TGCGCCAGCAGCCAAGAAAGCTGGGTAATGAAAGGACTGTTTTTT. This rearrangement joins TRBV4-3 to TRBJ1-4, with D unclear. Germline CDR1 LGHNA, CDR2 YSLEER. V shed 0 bases and J shed 13 bases, with 18 bases lying between them. The CDR3 covers 15 residues.

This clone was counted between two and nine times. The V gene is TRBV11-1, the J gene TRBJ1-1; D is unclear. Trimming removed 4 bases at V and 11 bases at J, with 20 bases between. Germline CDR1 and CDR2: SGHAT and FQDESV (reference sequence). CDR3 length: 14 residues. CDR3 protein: CASSWEGPTSGAFF. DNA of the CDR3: TGTGCCAGCAGCTGGGAAGGGCCCACCTCGGGGGCTTTCTTT.

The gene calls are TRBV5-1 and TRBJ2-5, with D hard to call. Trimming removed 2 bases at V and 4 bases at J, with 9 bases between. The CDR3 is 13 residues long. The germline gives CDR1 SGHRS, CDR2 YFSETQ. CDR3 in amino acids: CASSLGPRETQYF. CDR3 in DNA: TGCGCCAGCAGCTTAGGCCCGAGAGAGACCCAGTACTTC. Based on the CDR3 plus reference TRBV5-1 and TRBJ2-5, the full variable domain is KAGVTQTPRYLIKTRGQQVTLSCSPISGHRSVSWYQQTPGQGLQFLFEYFSETQRNKGNFPGRFSGRQFSNSRSEMNVSTLELGDSALYLCASSLGPRETQYFGPGTRLLVL.

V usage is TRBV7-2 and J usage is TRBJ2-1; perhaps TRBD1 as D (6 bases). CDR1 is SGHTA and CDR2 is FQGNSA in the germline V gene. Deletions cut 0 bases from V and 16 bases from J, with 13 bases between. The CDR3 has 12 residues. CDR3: CASSLAGAFPFF. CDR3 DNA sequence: TGTGCCAGCAGCTTAGCGGGGGCGTTCCCATTCTTC.

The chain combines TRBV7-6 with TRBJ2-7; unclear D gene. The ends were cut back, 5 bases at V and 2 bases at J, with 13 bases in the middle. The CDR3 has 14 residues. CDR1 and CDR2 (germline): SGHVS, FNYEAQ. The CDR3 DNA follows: TGTGCCAGCAGCCCCCCGGACGGACCCTACGAGCAGTACTTC. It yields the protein CASSPPDGPYEQYF.

This CDR3 is CASSQVPGLNTEAFF. CDR3 in DNA: TGTGCCAGCAGCCAAGTCCCAGGGCTGAACACTGAAGCTTTCTTT. This chain uses TRBV14 with TRBJ1-1; tentative D call: TRBD1 (5 bases). The CDR3 extends over 15 amino acids. CDR1 is SGHDN and CDR2 is FVKESK in the germline V gene. Trimming cost V 1 base and J 0 bases, with 9 bases left between them.

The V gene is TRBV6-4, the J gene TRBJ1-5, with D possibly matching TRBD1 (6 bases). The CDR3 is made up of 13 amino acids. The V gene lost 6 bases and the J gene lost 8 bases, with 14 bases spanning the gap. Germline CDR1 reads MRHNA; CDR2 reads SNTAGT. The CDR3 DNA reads TGTGCCAGCAGACTAGGACAGATGGAGCCCCAGCATTTT. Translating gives CASRLGQMEPQHF.

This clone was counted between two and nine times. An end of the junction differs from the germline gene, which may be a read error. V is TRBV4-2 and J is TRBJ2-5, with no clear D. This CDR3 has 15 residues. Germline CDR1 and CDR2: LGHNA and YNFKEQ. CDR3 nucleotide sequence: TGTGCCAGCAGCCAAATGGTGGGTCTAGAAGAGGCCCAGTACTTC. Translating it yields CASSQMVGLEEAQYF.

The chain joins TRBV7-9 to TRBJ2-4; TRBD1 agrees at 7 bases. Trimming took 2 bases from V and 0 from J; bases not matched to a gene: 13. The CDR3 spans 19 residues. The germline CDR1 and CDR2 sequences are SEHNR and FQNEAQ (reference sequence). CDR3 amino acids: CASSLSGSRGTLAKNIQYF. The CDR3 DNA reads TGTGCCAGCAGCTTATCCGGGTCCAGGGGGACCCTAGCCAAAAACATTCAGTACTTC. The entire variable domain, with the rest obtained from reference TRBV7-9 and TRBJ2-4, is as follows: DTGVSQNPRHKITKRGQNVTFRCDPISEHNRLYWYRQTLGQGPEFLTYFQNEAQLEKSRLLSDRFSAERPKGSFSTLEIQRTEQGDSAMYLCASSLSGSRGTLAKNIQYFGAGTRLSVL.